This is a list of T cell receptor beta chains from one sample in a study of shared T cell receptors in the human thymus. The repertoire was sequenced with immunoSEQ multiplex PCR; TCRdb's copy has only in-frame clones and lacks some. The data contain 700,000 or so clones, roughly 88% of them seen just once; the ten biggest clones take up roughly 0.01%. This sample also appeared in a second study, on human thymus T cells.

The sample comprised thymocytes. The receptors originated from a girl under three years old with a congenital heart defect. The CDR3 runs from the conserved cysteine through the conserved F or W. Each record gives: D gene, clone size, V gene, J gene, CDR3 DNA, CDR3 protein. A D gene is named only where the DNA matches it firmly. Rows may omit the clone size; those that give it use once, few, many or a size class.

NA	NA	TRBV20-1	TRBJ1-2	TGCAGTGCTAGACGGGTGGATGGCTACACCTTC	CSARRVDGYTF
TRBD1	NA	TRBV11-2	TRBJ1-1	TGTGCCAGCAGGCAACCGGGACAGAGAGCTTTCTTT	CASRQPGQRAFF
NA	NA	TRBV10-1	TRBJ1-2	TGCGCCAGCAGTGAATCAGCCGATAGGTGGCAGGGAGGAACGAGCTACACCTTC	CASSESADRWQGGTSYTF
TRBD1	NA	TRBV9	TRBJ1-3	TGTGCCAGCAGCGGAAGGGACAGGGGCCCCAGAAACACCATATATTTT	CASSGRDRGPRNTIYF
NA	NA	TRBV5-5	TRBJ1-3	TGTGCCAGCAGCTCCGGACTGTTAGTCTCTGGAAACACCATATATTTT	CASSSGLLVSGNTIYF
NA	NA	TRBV5-1	TRBJ2-7	TGCGCCAGCAGCAGCCGGACTTCTCTCTACGAGCAGTACTTC	CASSSRTSLYEQYF
NA	once	TRBV2	TRBJ1-1	TGTGCCAGCAGTGGGCAGGGTACGCCTGAAGCTTTCTTT	CASSGQGTPEAFF
NA	NA	TRBV7-9	TRBJ2-2	TGTGCCAGCAGCCACCTGACAGATTACACCGGGGAGCTGTTTTTT	CASSHLTDYTGELFF
NA	NA	TRBV10-1	TRBJ1-2	TGCGCCAGCAGGGTCCGAAGGGGGATCATAGCTAACTATGGCTACACCTTC	CASRVRRGIIANYGYTF
TRBD1	NA	TRBV27	TRBJ2-1	TGTGCCAGCAGTTCAGGGGGCACCCGATCCTACAATGAGCAGTTCTTC	CASSSGGTRSYNEQFF
NA	NA	TRBV19	TRBJ1-2	TGTGCCAGTAGTACCCAGGGTTATGGCTACACCTTC	CASSTQGYGYTF
NA	NA	TRBV30	TRBJ1-5	TGTGCCTGGAGACTCAGGGCTCCGAATCAGCCCCAGCATTTT	CAWRLRAPNQPQHF
TRBD1	once	TRBV9	TRBJ1-5	TGTGCCAGCAGCGCCCCGGGACAGACGATGGTGCGGCGCAATCAGCCCCAGCATTTT	CASSAPGQTMVRRNQPQHF
NA	NA	TRBV2	TRBJ1-1	TGTGCCATCCCTGGGGGGGACACTGAAGCTTTCTTT	CAIPGGDTEAFF
TRBD1	NA	TRBV16	TRBJ2-2	TGTGCCAGCAGCCAAGGACAGGGTAGCACCGGGGAGCTGTTTTTT	CASSQGQGSTGELFF
NA	NA	TRBV5-1	TRBJ2-7	TGCGCCAGCAGCTTGGACGGTAGGGGCGAGTTCTACGAGCAGTACTTC	CASSLDGRGEFYEQYF
TRBD2	NA	TRBV7-6	TRBJ2-2	TGTGCCAGCAGCCCCAACCGACTAGCGGGGGGACCCACCGGGGAGCTGTTTTTT	CASSPNRLAGGPTGELFF